This T cell receptor (beta chain) came from a study of cytomegalovirus exposure and HLA in healthy donors (dated by TCRdb to 2016 to 2017). Background on the whole study: In an earlier analysis of under 600 of the donors, approximately 260 Gb of sequence data and 90 million to 120 million unique TCR beta sequences from 150 million to 200 million T cells were reported. Around 300 gigabases of sequencing data and 70 million to 85 million unique TCR sequences were included in an early release covering 550 to 650 HLA-typed donors. Of the roughly 430 genotyped donors, about 80% fell in the genetic ancestry cluster associated with self-reported Caucasian donors. The aim of the study was to test whether cataloging public T cell receptors could identify signatures of past pathogen exposure. Using immunosequencing, the study profiled T cell repertoires from 666 subjects and related those repertoires to cytomegalovirus serostatus. Besides the first cohort of roughly 640 subjects, a separate validation cohort made up of roughly 120 different subjects was used. High-throughput TCR immunosequencing, statistical association of individual TCRs with disease status, and machine learning were combined to predict cytomegalovirus infection status. In a later analysis, previously published TCR beta repertoires from 550 to 700 donors were re-analyzed and high-resolution HLA genotyping was added so that TCR occurrence patterns could be studied. Rather than using new phenotypic data, the later analysis identified candidate immune exposures from TCR beta sequences and from how often those sequences occurred across donors. In an earlier analysis of 587 of the donors, high-throughput TCR beta sequencing was used to judge whether each TCR beta V gene segment behaved as functional or pseudogenic. Donor age, sex, ethnicity and CMV serostatus were collected together with the repertoire data. A later genetic analysis used genome-wide SNP genotypes for about three fifths of the 666 donors, treating that subset as a discovery cohort. Every discovery cohort repertoire had been produced on one sequencing platform. HLA typing included class I and class II loci at four-digit resolution. Typing coverage varied by locus: roughly 620-640 donors for A, B, C, DRB1 and DQB1; around 560 for DQA1; nearly 610 for DPA1; roughly 470 for DPB1. Because of strong linkage in the cohort, five DR-DQ haplotypes were treated as single units for association and clustering. Among some 400 genotyped donors of the cohort, an average of around 250,000 unique TCR beta nucleotide sequences was sequenced per donor, of which roughly 18% were non-productive. Results the study describes overall, beyond this receptor: This cohort had only TCR beta chains sequenced, and the lack of alpha or paired-chain data limited which features could be detected. A further reported finding was that TCR beta sequences accurately predicted the HLA-A and HLA-B alleles for most subjects in the first cohort. Assigning TCR associations to individual alleles was difficult when HLA alleles, especially DR and DQ, strongly co-occurred. It was suggested by the authors that the approach could potentially be generalized to other disease states and immunological phenotypes. Broadly in line with IMGT annotations, most TCR beta V segments showed up in productive rearrangements about 90% or about 30% of the time in an earlier analysis of 587 of the donors. Because HLA typing was missing for some donors at each locus, association tests included only the typed subset. V-gene and J-gene trimming of TCR beta chains was associated with a missense DCLRE1C variant in a later genetic analysis, and the association was replicated in an independent cohort. The classifier was reported to diagnose cytomegalovirus status with high specificity and sensitivity in both the original and validation cohorts. At a false discovery rate of 0.05, a later analysis linked 16,951 TCR beta sequences to specific HLA alleles. Immune exposure information for the cohort was limited to CMV serostatus. Linkage disequilibrium might explain the correlated functional status among segregating V segments, but an unknown experimental factor could not be ruled out. A group of highly shared sequence variants was considered likely to be a technical artifact of the sequencing pipeline. Three of the identified cytomegalovirus-associated TCR beta chains were confirmed in vitro to be specific for cytomegalovirus antigens. In a later analysis, several top co-occurrence clusters were reported to appear linked to parvovirus B19, influenza, CMV and Epstein-Barr virus. In a later analysis, HLA-associated TCR beta chains showed more clonal expansion and lower generation probabilities than non-associated chains that were equally common. Compared with the approximately 600-donor mean, donors in an Asian-associated ancestry cluster had fewer N-insertions in productive TCRs, according to a later genetic analysis. In the study, around 150 TCR beta chains were listed as associated with cytomegalovirus. In a later analysis, the rate of TCR association differed among HLA loci, with DRB1 alleles having the most associated TCRs and HLA-C alleles having the fewest. In a later analysis, most CMV-associated TCR beta chains were found to appear HLA-restricted, with HLA associations seemingly driven largely by CMV exposure. Roughly uniform sequencing depth across donors was assumed in presence/absence analyses, although this assumption may not hold. Across donors, most TCR sequences were observed very rarely, whereas some public TCRs were present in many individuals. The earlier analysis of approximately 560 of the donors excluded 15 to 20 rarely observed V segments, including chromosome 9 orphons, because counts were too low. Some IMGT-functional V segments, including TRBV6-2 and TRBV6-3, could not be told apart with the 87-base-pair reads, so those segments were excluded.

This clone showed up just a few times. The specificity of this receptor is unknown. Base qualities are not recorded, but no much larger clone differs from it by a single base. Receptors were amplified or captured by the immunoSEQ multiplex PCR assay. A mixture of 60 forward primers for TCR Vbeta segments and 13 reverse primers for TCR Jbeta segments was used in the multiplex PCR. The CDR3 region of rearranged TCR beta genes was amplified from genomic DNA with a multiplex PCR assay. The Illumina HiSeq System was used to sequence the amplified TCR beta libraries as 87-base-pair reads. Processing in the source paper ran as follows. A later analysis counted tens of millions of unique TCR beta chains across the 690 or so repertoires, and some 11 million of these chains were shared by at least two donors. Raw reads were error-corrected and collapsed into unique sequences with a nearest-neighbor algorithm that merged closely related sequences to remove PCR and sequencing errors. CDR3 sequences were aligned to IMGT reference sequences to assign V, D and J gene segments. For a sequence to be retained, a match of at least six nucleotides to both a V gene segment and a J gene segment was required. A rearrangement counted as productive if the CDR3 had no stop codons and remained in frame with V and J, and every other rearrangement counted as non-productive. CDR3 was defined according to IMGT convention as the region running from the second conserved V-encoded cysteine to the conserved J-encoded phenylalanine. In an earlier analysis of approximately 500 of the donors, sequences lacking an unambiguous match to a single V gene segment were excluded. In an earlier analysis of more than 500 of the donors, a V segment was called functional when productive rearrangements were above 56.7%, and segregating when the standard deviation between donors exceeded 5%. A statistical classification framework was built to diagnose cytomegalovirus status from the catalog of TCR beta chain sequences. In a later analysis, V and J genes were assigned by comparing TCR nucleotide sequences against IMGT/GENE-DB human TR gene sequences. Using the TCRdist pipeline, a later analysis assigned CDR3 sequences along with most-parsimonious VDJ recombination scenarios. In a later analysis, each TCR beta chain was defined by its CDR3 amino acid sequence together with its V-gene family, and reads without a unique V-gene family were excluded. In a later analysis, approximately 590 highly shared, low-generation-probability nucleotide sequences were removed to address suspected cross-contamination and a sequencing artifact. In a later analysis, a clonal expansion index was calculated for each public chain from normalized within-repertoire ranks of inferred template counts. Generation probabilities in a later analysis came from a VDJ recombination model fitted to out-of-frame rearrangements, and those results were checked against IGoR. In a later analysis, TCR-TCR, TCR-HLA and TCR-CMV co-occurrence was scored with hypergeometric tests, and a repertoire-size bias correction was applied to TCR pairs. To estimate false discovery rates, a later analysis permuted the HLA or CMV assignments 20 times. In a later analysis, co-occurring TCRs were grouped with DBSCAN, and TCRdist sequence similarity was added when clustering was performed within HLA-allele-positive subsets. Co-occurrence clustering excluded repertoires with fewer than 30,000 or more than 120,000 public chains, plus five with anomalous nucleotide sharing. TCRdb re-hosts the immuneACCESS table, in-frame sequences only. Its copies lack some clones; in the studies checked, an unresolved V gene accounts for under half of them, and the cause for the rest is not known. Clonal size and the V and J genes are those of that table, whereas D and trimming came from the DNA. Recorded for this sample are fewer than 45,000 clones; around 72% of them occurred a single time. The ten largest clones represent 3.4% of the sample.

In total, roughly 670 healthy bone marrow donors made up the cohort. Cohort members were all nominally healthy when sampled, although unrecorded immune exposures were likely present. The donor tested CMV seronegative and was one of the 352 seronegative cohort members. A peripheral blood sample was collected from each donor, and TCR beta sequencing was performed on peripheral blood mononuclear cells. Genomic DNA extraction from the blood cell samples was performed with the Qiagen DNeasy Blood Extraction Kit. At the junction V is shortened by 3 bases and J by 3 bases, with 11 bases in between. The CDR3 holds 14 amino acids from the cysteine to the phenylalanine. The sequence is cut down to CDR3 DNA, 42 bases in frame from base 1. The germline V gene specifies SGHRS as CDR1 and YFSETQ as CDR2.

The specimen sequenced was PBMCs. The rearrangement combines TRBV5-1 with TRBJ2-3, with a tentative D gene TRBD2 over 5 matching bases. This TCR was sampled from a woman in her thirties in good health and CMV-seronegative. In nucleotide form, the sequence is TGCGCCAGCAGCTGGGCGCCGGGGACAGATACGCAGTATTTT. It is translated as CASSWAPGTDTQYF.